Listed below are T cell receptor beta chains from one sample, sequenced in a study of blood T cell repertoires in COVID-19. Libraries were prepared by immunoSEQ multiplex PCR; TCRdb keeps only in-frame clonotypes and omits some of them. The sample records 200,000 to 250,000 clones, more than 85% being singletons. Source material: peripheral blood. The source of these receptors is a man between 60 and 70 years old with acute or convalescent COVID-19. Each CDR3 is given with its conserved first and last residue. The D gene is left open where the match is weak. Only some rows state a clone size, as once, few, many or a class for expanded clones.

cdr3_aa,cdr3_nt,clone_size,j_call,v_call,d_call
CASRHGTGGNPEQFF,TGTGCCAGCAGACACGGGACAGGGGGCAATCCTGAGCAGTTCTTC,once,TRBJ2-1,TRBV28,TRBD1
CASRGLAAPGTDTQYF,TGCGCCAGCAGGGGATTAGCGGCCCCTGGCACAGATACGCAGTATTTT,.,TRBJ2-3,TRBV5-1,.
CASSLAVLAGSQETQYF,TGTGCCAGCAGCTTAGCGGTACTAGCGGGGTCGCAAGAGACCCAGTACTTC,.,TRBJ2-5,TRBV7-2,TRBD2
CASSDRGYEQYF,TGTGCCAGCAGCGACAGGGGTTACGAGCAGTACTTC,once,TRBJ2-7,TRBV6-6,TRBD1
CASSESFGTGAVHEQYF,TGTGCCAGCTCGGAATCTTTCGGGACAGGGGCGGTTCACGAGCAGTACTTC,.,TRBJ2-7,TRBV18,TRBD1
CASSNRVLNQPQHF,TGTGCCAGTAGTAACCGGGTTCTGAATCAGCCCCAGCATTTT,.,TRBJ1-5,TRBV19,.
CASSLEQIHYEQYF,TGTGCCAGCAGCTTAGAACAGATCCACTACGAGCAGTACTTC,once,TRBJ2-7,TRBV7-8,.
CASSERPRTGATSGTEAFF,TGTGCCAGCAGCGAAAGACCCAGGACAGGGGCCACTTCGGGCACTGAAGCTTTCTTT,.,TRBJ1-1,TRBV27,TRBD1
CASSLGTSGGAETQYF,TGCGCCAGCAGCTTGGGTACTAGCGGGGGGGCAGAGACCCAGTACTTC,.,TRBJ2-5,TRBV5-1,TRBD2
CASSQELAGGPLWNTQYF,TGCGCCAGCAGCCAAGAACTAGCGGGGGGGCCCCTTTGGAATACGCAGTATTTT,.,TRBJ2-3,TRBV4-3,TRBD2
CASSPRSSSYNSPLHF,TGTGCCAGCAGCCCACGGTCGAGCTCCTATAATTCACCCCTCCACTTT,.,TRBJ1-6,TRBV28,.